The 3 T cell receptor beta chains in this list originate from one sample, sequenced in a study of T cell responses to AZD1222 COVID-19 vaccine. Data came from immunoSEQ multiplex PCR; TCRdb stores just in-frame clones and leaves some out. The sample carries about 94,000 clones, 85% recorded once. Sequenced material: peripheral blood, taken 28 days after the second AZD1222 dose. The receptors were sampled from an adult who received the AZD1222 COVID-19 vaccine.

The chain employs TRBV13 and TRBJ1-6; TRBD1 agrees at 9 bases. CDR3 length: 16 amino acids. Trimming at V came to 2 bases and at J to 6 bases, leaving 5 bases not matched to a gene. In germline, CDR1 is PRHDT, CDR2 FYEKMQ (reference sequence). Here the CDR3 reads CASSLSRDRVNSPLHF. The CDR3 nucleotides read TGTGCCAGCAGCTTATCCCGGGACAGGGTTAATTCACCCCTCCACTTT.

The chain links TRBV10-2 to TRBJ2-2; no clear D. Trimming shortened V by 4 bases and J by 1 base, and 7 bases separated the two germline ends. This CDR3 is 14 amino acids long. CDR1 and CDR2 (germline): WSHSY, SAAADI. CDR3 sequence reads: CASSGTVNTGELFF. The DNA of the CDR3 is TGCGCCAGCAGTGGGACGGTGAACACCGGGGAGCTGTTTTTT.

This chain links TRBV7-9 with TRBJ2-7, with TRBD2 matching over 7 bases. J was trimmed by 2 bases and V by 5 bases; bases with no gene match: 12. Germline V gives CDR1 SEHNR, CDR2 FQNEAQ (reference sequence). This CDR3 is built from 16 residues. DNA for the CDR3: TGTGCCAGCAGCGACTCTTGGCGGGGGAATACCTACGAGCAGTACTTC. Translated: CASSDSWRGNTYEQYF.